This T cell receptor (beta chain) was identified during a study of monozygotic twins with cystic fibrosis. CDR3 length equals 11 residues. Germline V gives CDR1 DFQATT, CDR2 SNEGSKA (reference sequence). Clones were sequenced by immunoSEQ multiplex PCR, and TCRdb holds only the in-frame ones, with some missing. The sample yields under 20,000 clones, more than 80% seen once. The TCR was taken from a girl between 2 and 10 years old with cystic fibrosis. Sequenced material: blood. V gene TRBV20-1 combines with J gene TRBJ2-1; D remains unclear. CDR3 amino acids: CSPLGVMGQFF. CDR3 nucleotides: TGCAGCCCCCTAGGAGTAATGGGGCAGTTCTTC.